The clone carrying this T cell receptor (beta chain) was seen only once. Its antigen is undetermined. This sample was included in a study of identical twins. TCRdb itself ran the 5' RACE reads through MiXCR, one entry per CDR3 protein. The top ten hold approximately 0.96% of the sample, which has about 720,000 distinct CDR3 sequences, 8.5% to 9% seen once. Germline lookup yields CDR1 SGHTA and CDR2 FQGNSA. There are 15 residues in the CDR3. V shed 1 base and J shed 6 bases, with 15 bases lying between them. Findings of the study overall: The study based its conclusions on cross-sectional statistical analysis and did not follow the same donors. Some out-of-frame alpha sequences were shared by twins, and these showed excess low generation probability. Zero-insertion findings could be partly confounded by invariant cells (MAIT and iNKT cells). High-abundance cord blood beta clonotypes had fewer insertions; memory repertoires showed none.

This same sample was also taken into another study, of yellow fever vaccine responses in identical twins.

The gene calls are TRBV7-2 and TRBJ1-1; D unclear. The clonotype originates from a young woman in good health. Input material: PBMCs. CDR3 nucleotide sequence: TGTGCCAGCAGCTTAGTGGGGATAGGGCAGGCTGAAGCTTTCTTT. The encoded protein is CASSLVGIGQAEAFF.